The text below deals with one TCR beta chain. This sample is part of a study of neurological immune-mediated disorders. Germline V lookup: CDR1 ENHRY, CDR2 SYGVKD. V was cut by 4 bases and J by 4 bases, with 8 bases left in between. CDR3 length equals 14 residues. The authors produced cDNA by 5'RACE using 10-nucleotide random UMIs. MiXCR, run by TCRdb on the 5' RACE reads, gives a single entry per CDR3 protein. Of about 10,000 distinct CDR3 sequences listed, approximately 22% are singletons. For the sorted libraries, 1 million CD4+ or CD8+ T cells were used. The rearrangement uses TRBV10-3 and TRBJ2-6; D remains unclear. The sequence was obtained from a middle-aged woman with multiple sclerosis. Sequencing used CD8+ T cells from blood. The CDR3 sequence: CAISGRLGANVLTF. The CDR3 region has the DNA TGTGCCATCAGTGGACGACTGGGGGCCAACGTCCTGACTTTC.